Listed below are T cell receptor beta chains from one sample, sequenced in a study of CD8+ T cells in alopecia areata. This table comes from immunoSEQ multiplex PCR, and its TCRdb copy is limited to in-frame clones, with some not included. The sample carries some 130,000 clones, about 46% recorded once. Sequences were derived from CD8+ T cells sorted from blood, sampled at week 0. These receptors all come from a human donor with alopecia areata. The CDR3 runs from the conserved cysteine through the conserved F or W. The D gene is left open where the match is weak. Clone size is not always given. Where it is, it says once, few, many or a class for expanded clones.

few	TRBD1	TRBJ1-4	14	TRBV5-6	TGTGCCAGCAGCTCCGGGACAGGGGTTGAAAAACTGTTTTTT	CASSSGTGVEKLFF
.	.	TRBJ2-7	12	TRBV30	TGTGCCTGGTCTCTCCCGGGTTACGAGCAGTACTTC	CAWSLPGYEQYF
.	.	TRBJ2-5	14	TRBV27	TGTGCCAGCAGTTTATCTAGCGTCCAAGAGACCCAGTACTTC	CASSLSSVQETQYF
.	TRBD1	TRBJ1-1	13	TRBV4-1	TGCGCCAGCAGCCAAGGACAGGGCACTGAAGCTTTCTTT	CASSQGQGTEAFF
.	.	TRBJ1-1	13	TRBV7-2	TGTGCCAGCAGCTTAGATTTCGGTGCGGAAGCTTTCTTT	CASSLDFGAEAFF
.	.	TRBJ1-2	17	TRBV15	TGTGCCACCAGCAGAGAGGTAACAGCCCTACCAACGTCTGACTACACCTTC	CATSREVTALPTSDYTF
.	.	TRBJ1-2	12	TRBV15	TGTGCCACCAGCAGAGCCCGGATAGGCTACACCTTC	CATSRARIGYTF
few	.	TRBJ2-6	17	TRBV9	TGTGCCAGCAGCCTCCGGGCGAAAGCCTCTGGGGCCAACGTCCTGACTTTC	CASSLRAKASGANVLTF
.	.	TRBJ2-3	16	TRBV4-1	TGCGCCAGCAGCCAAGAAAGGAGTTCTCGCACAGATACGCAGTATTTT	CASSQERSSRTDTQYF
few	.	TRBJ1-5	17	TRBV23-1	TGCGCCAGCAGTCAATCGATGCTTGGAAGGGAGGAACAGCCCCAGCATTTT	CASSQSMLGREEQPQHF
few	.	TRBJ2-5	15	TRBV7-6	TGTGCCAGCAGCTTAGGGGACCCCCCGGTGGAGACCCAGTACTTC	CASSLGDPPVETQYF
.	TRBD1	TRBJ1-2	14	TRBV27	TGTGCCAGCAGAACGACAGGGGGCGCAAATGGCTACACCTTC	CASRTTGGANGYTF
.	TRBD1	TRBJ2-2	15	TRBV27	TGTGCCAGCAGTTTAAGGACAGGGGGTCCCGGGGAGCTGTTTTTT	CASSLRTGGPGELFF
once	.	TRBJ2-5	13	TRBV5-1	TGCGCCAGCAGCTTGACCCTTCAAGAGACCCAGTACTTC	CASSLTLQETQYF
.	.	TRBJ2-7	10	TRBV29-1	TGCAGCGTAGAAATGGGCGAGCAGTACTTC	CSVEMGEQYF
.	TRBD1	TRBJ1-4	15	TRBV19	TGTGCCAGTAGTACGATACAGGGGGCAGTTGAAAAACTGTTTTTT	CASSTIQGAVEKLFF
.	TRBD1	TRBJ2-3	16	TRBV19	TGTGCCAGTAGTATCCGGACAGGGGGCGCAACAGATACGCAGTATTTT	CASSIRTGGATDTQYF
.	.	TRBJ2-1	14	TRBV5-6	TGTGCCAGCAGCTCGACAGGTTTCGGGAATGAGCAGTTCTTC	CASSSTGFGNEQFF